What follows is one T cell receptor beta chain and its context. The target antigen is unknown. Each of the donors had ten milliliters of peripheral blood drawn into EDTA-treated Vacutainer tubes. Combining a sample-barcoded 5' primer with a J-beta primer mix, a second PCR ran for roughly 7 to 12 cycles. TCRdb itself ran the 5' RACE reads through MiXCR, one entry per CDR3 protein. This sample has almost 1 million distinct CDR3 sequences; roughly half occur once, and the top ten carry around 21%. The source of the sample is a study of blood T cells in healthy people across ages. Study-level findings and limits: With donor CMV status unknown, expanded clonotype changes were possibly confounded.

Germline CDR1 and CDR2: SQVTM and ANQGSEA. The length of the CDR3 is 12 residues. Trimming stripped 4 bases from V and 1 base from J, with 7 bases between. The gene calls are TRBV29-1 and TRBJ1-1; D remains ambiguous. The sequencing sample was made of blood. The origin of this receptor is a woman in her sixties in good health. CDR3 in amino acids: CSVGWGNTEAFF. In DNA, the CDR3 is TGCAGCGTTGGGTGGGGGAACACTGAAGCTTTCTTT.